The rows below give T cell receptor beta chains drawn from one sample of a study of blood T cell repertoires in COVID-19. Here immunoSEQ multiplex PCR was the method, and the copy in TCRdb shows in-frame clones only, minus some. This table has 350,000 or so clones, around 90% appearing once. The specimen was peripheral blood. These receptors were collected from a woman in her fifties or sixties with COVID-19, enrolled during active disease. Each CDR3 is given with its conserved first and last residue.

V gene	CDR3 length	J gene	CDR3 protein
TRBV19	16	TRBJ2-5	CASSISPGLATETQYF
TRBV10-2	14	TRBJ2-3	CASRAGTTSDTQYF
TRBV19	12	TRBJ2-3	CASRDFMDTQYF
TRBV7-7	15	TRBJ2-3	CASSLDGGGIDTQYF
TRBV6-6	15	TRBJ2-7	CASFPGGLHSYEQYF
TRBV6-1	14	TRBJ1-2	CASSEVKGIGGYTF
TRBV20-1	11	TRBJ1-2	CSARRGDGYTF
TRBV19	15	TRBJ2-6	CASTIGGSGANVLTF
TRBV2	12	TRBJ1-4	CASMAGGKKLFF
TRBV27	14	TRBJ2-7	CASSLTDRAHEQYF
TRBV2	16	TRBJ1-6	CASSEGGQGGNSPLHF
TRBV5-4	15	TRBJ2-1	CASTLSGGQYNEQFF
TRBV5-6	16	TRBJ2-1	CASRTIGVDGRDEQFF
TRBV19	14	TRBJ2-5	CASSTVGGSETQYF
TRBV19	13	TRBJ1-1	CASSRQGSTEAFF
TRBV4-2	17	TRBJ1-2	CASSRPSGQPLGYGYTF
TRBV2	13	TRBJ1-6	CASGSQDNSPLHF
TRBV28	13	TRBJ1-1	CASIGQGVTEAFF
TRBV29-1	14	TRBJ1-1	CSVGRGTENTEAFF
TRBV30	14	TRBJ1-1	CAWSTDRGNTEAFF
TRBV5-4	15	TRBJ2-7	CASSPLGGGDYKQYF
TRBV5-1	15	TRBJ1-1	CASSLDRNMNTEAFF
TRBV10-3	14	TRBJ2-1	CAISTGGEGNEQFF
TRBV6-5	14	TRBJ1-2	CASTPSGGGYGYTF
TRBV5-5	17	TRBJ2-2	CASSLGGLAVNTGELFF
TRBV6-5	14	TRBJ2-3	CASRRQGFTDTQYF
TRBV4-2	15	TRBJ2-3	CASSQAGARTDTQYF
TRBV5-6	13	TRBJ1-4	CASSLVLNEKLFF
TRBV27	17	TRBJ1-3	CASSLHATTASGNTIYF
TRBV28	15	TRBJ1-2	CASSLWQINFYGYTF
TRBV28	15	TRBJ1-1	CASRPPRGMNTEAFF
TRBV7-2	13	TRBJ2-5	CASSSEGLYPVYF
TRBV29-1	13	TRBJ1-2	CSVGTGGNYGYTF
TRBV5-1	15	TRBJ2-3	CASSFKRGITDTQYF
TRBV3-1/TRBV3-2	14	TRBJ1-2	CASSLRPVEGGYTF